Only one count was recorded for the clone carrying this T cell receptor gamma chain. Its antigen remains unknown. The data are from a study of Vδ1+ human thymocytes. The sorted cells were CD3+ Vdelta1+ Vdelta2- thymocytes from alphabeta-depleted thymus. The template was reverse-transcribed extracted RNA. Pooled V-gene forward primers with one constant-region reverse primer generated the CDR3 amplicons by multiplex PCR. TCRdb used CATT to re-call clones from the multiplex PCR reads. The table includes around 11,000 gamma-chain clones, around 45% detected once. Study-wide results and caveats: Around 20% of thymic delta-chain sequences were Vdelta2, with few Vdelta3, unlike blood Vdelta1+ controls. Highly polyclonal TRG and TRD repertoires with Gaussian CDR3 length distributions appeared in thymus. Donors shared many TRG clonotypes but few TRD clonotypes.

V was pared by 3 bases and J by 3 bases, with 11 bases of the junction left unmatched. Germline V gene sequence: CDR1 VINAFY, CDR2 YDVSNSKD. There are 15 residues in the CDR3. The receptor's source is a boy younger than two who had congenital heart surgery. The sequencing sample was made of Vdelta1+ gamma-delta thymocytes from the thymus. Documented subset: FACS-sorted CD3+ TCRalphabeta- TCRVdelta1+ TCRVdelta2- thymocytes. The chain employs TRGV5 and TRGJ1 or TRGJ2. Here the J gene came from matching the DNA to germline, since TCRdb omits it. The CDR3 is CATWDGRFTYYKKLF. The DNA for the CDR3 is TGTGCCACCTGGGACGGAAGGTTTACTTATTATAAGAAACTCTTT.